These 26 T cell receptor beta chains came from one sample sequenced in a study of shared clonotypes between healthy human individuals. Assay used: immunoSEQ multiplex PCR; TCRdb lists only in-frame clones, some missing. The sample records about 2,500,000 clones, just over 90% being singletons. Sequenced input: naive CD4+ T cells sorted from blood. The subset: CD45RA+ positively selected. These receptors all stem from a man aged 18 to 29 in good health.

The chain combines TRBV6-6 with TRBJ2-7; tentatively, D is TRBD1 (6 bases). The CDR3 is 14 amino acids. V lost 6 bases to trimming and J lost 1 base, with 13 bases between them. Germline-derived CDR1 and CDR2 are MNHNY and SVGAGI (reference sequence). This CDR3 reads CASRKRQDSYEQYF. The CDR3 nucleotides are TGTGCCAGCAGAAAAAGACAGGATTCCTACGAGCAGTACTTC.

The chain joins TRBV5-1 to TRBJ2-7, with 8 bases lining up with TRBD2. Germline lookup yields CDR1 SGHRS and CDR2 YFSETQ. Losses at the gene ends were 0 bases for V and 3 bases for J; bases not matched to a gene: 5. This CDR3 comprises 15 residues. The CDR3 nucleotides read TGCGCCAGCAGCTTGGACGCGGGAGGAGGCTACGAGCAGTACTTC. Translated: CASSLDAGGGYEQYF.

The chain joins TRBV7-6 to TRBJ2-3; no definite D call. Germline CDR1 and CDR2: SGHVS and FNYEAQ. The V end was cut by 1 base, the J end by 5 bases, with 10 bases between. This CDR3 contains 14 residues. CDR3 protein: CASSLDKARDTQYF. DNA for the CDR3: TGTGCCAGCAGCTTAGACAAGGCCAGAGATACGCAGTATTTT.

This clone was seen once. For the CDR3, the DNA is TGTGCCATCAGCCCGGGACAGTACAATCAGCCCCAGCATTTT. It translates to CAISPGQYNQPQHF. The chain employs TRBV10-3 and TRBJ1-5; 7 bases are shared with TRBD1. Germline lookup yields CDR1 ENHRY and CDR2 SYGVKD. The CDR3 length is 14 residues. V gave up 6 bases and J gave up 3 bases; unmatched junction bases: 5.

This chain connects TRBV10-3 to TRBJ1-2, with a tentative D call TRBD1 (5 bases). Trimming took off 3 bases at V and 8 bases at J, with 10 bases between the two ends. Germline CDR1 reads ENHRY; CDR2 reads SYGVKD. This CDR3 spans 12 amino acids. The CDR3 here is CAISDQGSGYTF. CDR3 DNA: TGTGCCATCAGTGACCAGGGAAGCGGCTACACCTTC.

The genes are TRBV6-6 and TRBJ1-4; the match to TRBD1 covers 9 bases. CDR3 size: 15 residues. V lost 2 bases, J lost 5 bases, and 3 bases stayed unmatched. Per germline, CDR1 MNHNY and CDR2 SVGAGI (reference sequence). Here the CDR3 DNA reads TGTGCCAGCAGTTACCCGGGACAGGGAAATGAAAAACTGTTTTTT. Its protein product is CASSYPGQGNEKLFF.

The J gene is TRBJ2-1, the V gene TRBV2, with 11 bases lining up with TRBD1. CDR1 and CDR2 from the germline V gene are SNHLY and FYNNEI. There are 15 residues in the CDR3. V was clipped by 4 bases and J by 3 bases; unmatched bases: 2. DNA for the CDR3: TGTGCCAGCAGTGGGACAGGGGGCTACTACAATGAGCAGTTCTTC. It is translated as CASSGTGGYYNEQFF.

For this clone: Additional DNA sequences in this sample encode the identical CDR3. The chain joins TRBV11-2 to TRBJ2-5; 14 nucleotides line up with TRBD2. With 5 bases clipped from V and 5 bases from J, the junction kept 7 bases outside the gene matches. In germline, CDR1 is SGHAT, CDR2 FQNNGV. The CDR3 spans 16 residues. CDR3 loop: CASSTGTSGSGETQYF. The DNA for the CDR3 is TGTGCCAGCAGCACCGGGACTAGCGGGAGTGGGGAGACCCAGTACTTC. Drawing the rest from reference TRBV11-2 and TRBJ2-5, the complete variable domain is EAGVAQSPRYKIIEKRQSVAFWCNPISGHATLYWYQQILGQGPKLLIQFQNNGVVDDSQLPKDRFSAERLKGVDSTLKIQPAKLEDSAVYLCASSTGTSGSGETQYFGPGTRLLVL.

The CDR3 loop reads CASSSGTGTFYGYTF. Written as DNA, the CDR3 is TGCGCCAGCAGCTCCGGCACCGGGACATTCTATGGCTACACCTTC. The rearrangement joins TRBV5-1 to TRBJ1-2; D possibly corresponds to TRBD1 (6 bases). Germline assignment: CDR1 SGHRS and CDR2 YFSETQ. This CDR3 contains 15 residues. The V end was cut by 3 bases, the J end by 4 bases, with 16 bases between.

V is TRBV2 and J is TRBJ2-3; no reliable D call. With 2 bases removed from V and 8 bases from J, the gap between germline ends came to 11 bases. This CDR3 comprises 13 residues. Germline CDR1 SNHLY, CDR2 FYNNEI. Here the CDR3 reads CASSESVRSTQYF. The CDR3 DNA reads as TGTGCCAGCAGTGAAAGTGTGCGTTCTACGCAGTATTTT.

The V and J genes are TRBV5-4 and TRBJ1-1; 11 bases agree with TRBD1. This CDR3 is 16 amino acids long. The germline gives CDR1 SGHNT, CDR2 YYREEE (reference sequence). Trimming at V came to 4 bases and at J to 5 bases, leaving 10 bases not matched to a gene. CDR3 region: CASSLGTGTGGTEAFF. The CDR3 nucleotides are TGTGCCAGCAGCCTTGGAACCGGGACAGGGGGAACTGAAGCTTTCTTT.

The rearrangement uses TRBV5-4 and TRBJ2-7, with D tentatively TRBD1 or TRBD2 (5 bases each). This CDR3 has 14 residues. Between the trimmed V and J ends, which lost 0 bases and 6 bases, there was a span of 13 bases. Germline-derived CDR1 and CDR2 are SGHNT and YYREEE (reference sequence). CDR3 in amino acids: CASSLDRRGAEQYF. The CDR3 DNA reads TGTGCCAGCAGCTTGGACCGCCGAGGGGCCGAGCAGTACTTC.

The CDR3 reads CASGLAPKDREGSYEQYF. The CDR3 nucleotides are TGTGCTAGTGGTTTGGCCCCCAAGGACAGGGAAGGATCCTACGAGCAGTACTTC. V and J are TRBV12-5 and TRBJ2-7, with 8 bases lining up with TRBD1. CDR1 and CDR2 from the germline V gene are LGHNT and FRNRAP. Unmatched junction bases numbered 12, after V lost 1 base and J lost 1 base. The CDR3 runs to 18 residues.

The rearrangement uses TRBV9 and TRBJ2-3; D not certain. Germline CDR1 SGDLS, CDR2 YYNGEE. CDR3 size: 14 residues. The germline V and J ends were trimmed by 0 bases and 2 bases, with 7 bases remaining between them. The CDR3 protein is CASSVVGNTDTQYF. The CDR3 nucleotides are TGTGCCAGCAGCGTAGTTGGGAACACAGATACGCAGTATTTT.

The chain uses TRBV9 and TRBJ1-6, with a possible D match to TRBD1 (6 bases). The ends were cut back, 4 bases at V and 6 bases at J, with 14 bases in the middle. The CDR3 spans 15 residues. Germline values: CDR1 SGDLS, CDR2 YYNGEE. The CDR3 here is CASSSRDIPNSPLHF. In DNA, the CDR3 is TGTGCCAGCAGCTCACGGGACATACCTAATTCACCCCTCCACTTT.

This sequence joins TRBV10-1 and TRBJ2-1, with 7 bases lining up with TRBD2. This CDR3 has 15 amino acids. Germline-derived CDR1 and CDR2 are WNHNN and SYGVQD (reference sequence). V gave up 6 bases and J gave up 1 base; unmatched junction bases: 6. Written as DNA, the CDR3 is TGCGCCAGCAGCCTACTAGCGTCTTCCTACAATGAGCAGTTCTTC. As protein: CASSLLASSYNEQFF.

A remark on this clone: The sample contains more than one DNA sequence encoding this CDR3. The CDR3 loop is CATSRGRGYEQYF. DNA for the CDR3: TGTGCCACCAGCAGAGGTCGGGGATACGAGCAGTACTTC. The chain uses TRBV15 and TRBJ2-7; perhaps TRBD2 as D (5 bases). This CDR3 region has 13 residues. V shed 1 base and J shed 4 bases, with 8 bases lying between them. Germline-derived CDR1 and CDR2 are LNHNV and YYDKDF (reference sequence). The full variable domain, completed using reference TRBV15 and TRBJ2-7, is DAMVIQNPRYQVTQFGKPVTLSCSQTLNHNVMYWYQQKSSQAPKLLFHYYDKDFNNEADTPDNFQSRRPNTSFCFLDIRSPGLGDTAMYLCATSRGRGYEQYFGPGTRLTVT.

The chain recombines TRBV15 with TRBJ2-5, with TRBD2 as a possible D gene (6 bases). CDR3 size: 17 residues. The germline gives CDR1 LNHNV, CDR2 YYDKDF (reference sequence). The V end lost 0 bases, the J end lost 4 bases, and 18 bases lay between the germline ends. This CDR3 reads CATSREWRGGRIETQYF. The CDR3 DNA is TGTGCCACCAGCAGAGAGTGGAGGGGAGGACGAATAGAGACCCAGTACTTC.

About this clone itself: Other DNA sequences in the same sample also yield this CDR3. CDR3 sequence (DNA): TGCAGTGCTGGGTCCTACGAGCAGTACTTC. Translating it yields CSAGSYEQYF. This chain joins TRBV20-1 and TRBJ2-7, with D hard to call. Per germline, CDR1 DFQATT and CDR2 SNEGSKA (reference sequence). The germline V and J ends were trimmed by 5 bases and 1 base, with 3 bases remaining between them. The CDR3 contains 10 residues.

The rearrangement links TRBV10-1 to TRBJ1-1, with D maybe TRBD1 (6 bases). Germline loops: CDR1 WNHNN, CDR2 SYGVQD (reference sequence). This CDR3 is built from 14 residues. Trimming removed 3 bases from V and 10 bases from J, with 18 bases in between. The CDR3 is CASSDTGTTTGAFF. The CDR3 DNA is TGCGCCAGCAGTGATACCGGGACAACCACCGGAGCTTTCTTT.

DNA of the CDR3: TGTGCCAGCAGCCTACCTCGGACGGGCACCGGGGAGCTGTTTTTT. It is translated as CASSLPRTGTGELFF. The rearrangement joins TRBV13 to TRBJ2-2; D call uncertain. The CDR3 runs to 15 residues. CDR1 is PRHDT and CDR2 is FYEKMQ in the germline V gene (reference sequence). The V end lost 5 bases, the J end lost 4 bases, and 14 bases lay between the germline ends.

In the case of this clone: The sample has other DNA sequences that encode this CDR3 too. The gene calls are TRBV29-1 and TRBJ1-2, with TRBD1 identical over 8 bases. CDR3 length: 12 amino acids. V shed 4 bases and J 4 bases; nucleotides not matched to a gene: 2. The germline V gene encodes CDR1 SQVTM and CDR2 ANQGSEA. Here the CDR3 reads CSVVGTGYGYTF. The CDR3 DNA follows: TGCAGCGTTGTAGGGACAGGCTATGGCTACACCTTC.

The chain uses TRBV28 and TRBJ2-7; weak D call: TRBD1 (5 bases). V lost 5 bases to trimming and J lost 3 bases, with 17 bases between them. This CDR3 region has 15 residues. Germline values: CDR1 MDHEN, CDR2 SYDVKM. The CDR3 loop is CASSLSRVVGYEQYF. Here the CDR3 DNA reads TGTGCCAGCAGTCTATCCAGGGTGGTGGGCTACGAGCAGTACTTC.

As DNA, the CDR3 is TGTGCCATCAGGGGACAGGGCGCCCACACTGAAGCTTTCTTT. This codes for CAIRGQGAHTEAFF. This chain joins TRBV10-3 and TRBJ1-1, with 9 bases aligning to TRBD1. Germline V gene data show CDR1 as ENHRY and CDR2 as SYGVKD. The trim removed 6 bases at V and 3 bases at J, leaving 5 bases unmatched. The CDR3 length is 14 residues.

CDR3: CASRDNHQPQHF. The CDR3 nucleotides are TGCGCCAGCAGGGACAACCATCAGCCCCAGCATTTT. The chain recombines TRBV10-2 with TRBJ1-5, with TRBD1 as a possible D gene (5 bases). Between the trimmed V and J ends, which lost 6 bases and 5 bases, there was a span of 8 bases. CDR1 and CDR2 from the germline V gene are WSHSY and SAAADI. The CDR3 covers 12 residues.

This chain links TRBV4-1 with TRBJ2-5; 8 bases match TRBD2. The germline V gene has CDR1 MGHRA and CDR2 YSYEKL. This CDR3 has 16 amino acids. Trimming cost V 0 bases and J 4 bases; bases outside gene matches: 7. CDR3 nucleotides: TGCGCCAGCAGCCAAGACTTCGCGGGGGGCTTAGAGACCCAGTACTTC. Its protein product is CASSQDFAGGLETQYF.